The clone carrying this TCR beta chain has a count of ten or more. The antigen remains unidentified. The use of a sample-barcoded 5' primer and a J-beta primer mix characterized a second PCR of roughly 6 to 12 cycles. TCRdb called the 5' RACE reads again in MiXCR, with one record for every CDR3 protein. The sample lists 1 million to 1.2 million distinct CDR3 sequences; less than 45% were seen once. The CDR3 loop spans 13 amino acids. With V trimmed by 7 bases and J by 2 bases, 7 bases remained unmatched. Germline lookup yields CDR1 SQVTM and CDR2 ANQGSEA. This sample is part of a study of blood T cells in healthy people across ages. Study-wide points: Roughly linear age-related decline in beta diversity appeared, significant by age approximately 41. Correlation between TCR beta diversity and naive T cell percentage was strong.

This rearrangement joins TRBV29-1 to TRBJ1-2, with TRBD1 identical over 7 bases. The material sequenced was blood. This TCR came from a man aged 18 to 35 in good health. Here the CDR3 reads CSAGDRENYGYTF. In DNA form, the CDR3 reads TGCAGCGCCGGGGACAGAGAAAACTATGGCTACACCTTC. Full variable domain (missing parts from reference TRBV29-1 and TRBJ1-2): SAVISQKPSRDICQRGTSLTIQCQVDSQVTMMFWYRQQPGQSLTLIATANQGSEATYESGFVIDKFPISRPNLTFSTLTVSNMSPEDSSIYLCSAGDRENYGYTFGSGTRLTVV.